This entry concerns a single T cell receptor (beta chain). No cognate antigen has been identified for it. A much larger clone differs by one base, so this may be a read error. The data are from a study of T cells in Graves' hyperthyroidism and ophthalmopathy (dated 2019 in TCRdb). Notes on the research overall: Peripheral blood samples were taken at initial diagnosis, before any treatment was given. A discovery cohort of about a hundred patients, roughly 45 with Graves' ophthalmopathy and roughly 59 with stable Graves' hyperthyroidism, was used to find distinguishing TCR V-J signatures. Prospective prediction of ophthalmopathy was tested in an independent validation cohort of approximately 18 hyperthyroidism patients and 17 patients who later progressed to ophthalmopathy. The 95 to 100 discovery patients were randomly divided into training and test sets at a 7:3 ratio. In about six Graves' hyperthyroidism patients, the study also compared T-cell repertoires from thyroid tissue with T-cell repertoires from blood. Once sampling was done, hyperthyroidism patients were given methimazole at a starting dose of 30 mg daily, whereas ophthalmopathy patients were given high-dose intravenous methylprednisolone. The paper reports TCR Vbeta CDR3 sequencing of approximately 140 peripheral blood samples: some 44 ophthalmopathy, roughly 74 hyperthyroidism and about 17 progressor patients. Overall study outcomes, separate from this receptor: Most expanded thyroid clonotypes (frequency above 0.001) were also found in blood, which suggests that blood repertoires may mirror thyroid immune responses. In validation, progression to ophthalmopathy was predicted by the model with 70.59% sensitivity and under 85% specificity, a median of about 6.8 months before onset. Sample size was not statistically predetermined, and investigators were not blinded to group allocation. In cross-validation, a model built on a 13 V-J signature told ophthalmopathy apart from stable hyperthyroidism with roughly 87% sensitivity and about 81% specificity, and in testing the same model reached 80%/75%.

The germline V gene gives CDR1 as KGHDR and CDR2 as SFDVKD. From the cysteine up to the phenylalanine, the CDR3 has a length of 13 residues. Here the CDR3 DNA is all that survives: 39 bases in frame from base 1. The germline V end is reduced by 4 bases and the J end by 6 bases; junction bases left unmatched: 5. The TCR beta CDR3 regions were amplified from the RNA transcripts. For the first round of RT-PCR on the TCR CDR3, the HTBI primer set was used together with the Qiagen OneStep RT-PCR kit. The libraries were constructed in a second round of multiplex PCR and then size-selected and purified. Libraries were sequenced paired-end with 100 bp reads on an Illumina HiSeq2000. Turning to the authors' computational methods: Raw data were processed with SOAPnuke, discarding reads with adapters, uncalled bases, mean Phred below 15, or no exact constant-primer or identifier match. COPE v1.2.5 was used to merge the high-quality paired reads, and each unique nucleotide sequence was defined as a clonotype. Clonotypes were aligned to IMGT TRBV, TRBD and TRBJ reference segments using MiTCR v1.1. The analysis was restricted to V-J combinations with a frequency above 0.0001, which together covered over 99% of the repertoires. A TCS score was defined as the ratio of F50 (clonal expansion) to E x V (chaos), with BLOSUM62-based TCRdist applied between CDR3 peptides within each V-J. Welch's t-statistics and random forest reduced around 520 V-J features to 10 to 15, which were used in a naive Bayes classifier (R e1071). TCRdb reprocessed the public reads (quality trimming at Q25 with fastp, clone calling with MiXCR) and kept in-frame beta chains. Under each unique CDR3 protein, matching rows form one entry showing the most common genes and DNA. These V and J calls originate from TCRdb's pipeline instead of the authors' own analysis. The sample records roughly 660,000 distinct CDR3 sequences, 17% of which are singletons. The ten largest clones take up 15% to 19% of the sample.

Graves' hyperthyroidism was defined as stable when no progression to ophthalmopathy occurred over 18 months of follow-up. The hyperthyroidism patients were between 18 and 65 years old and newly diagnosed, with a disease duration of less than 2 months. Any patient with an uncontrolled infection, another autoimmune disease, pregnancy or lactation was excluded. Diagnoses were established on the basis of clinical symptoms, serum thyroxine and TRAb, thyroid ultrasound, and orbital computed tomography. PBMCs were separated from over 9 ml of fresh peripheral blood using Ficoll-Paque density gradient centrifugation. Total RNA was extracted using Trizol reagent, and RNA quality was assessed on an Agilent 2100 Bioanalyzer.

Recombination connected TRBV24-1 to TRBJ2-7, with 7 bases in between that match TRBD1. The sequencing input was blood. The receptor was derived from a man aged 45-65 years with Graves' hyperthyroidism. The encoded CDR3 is CATSDITGAEQYF. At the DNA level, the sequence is TGTGCCACCAGTGACATTACAGGGGCCGAGCAGTACTTC.